This TCR beta chain stems from a study of siplizumab effects on memory and regulatory T cells. The study, taken as a whole, reports: Under siplizumab, an average roughly 69% of mappable alloreactive CD4+ clones were Treg-derived, compared with 26.9% in controls. A major contribution to the alloresponse seemed to be made by naive T cells, which seemed more diverse than memory cells.

As for this clone: What it binds is unknown.

Each sample yielded about 96,000 assayed TCR templates. Data came from immunoSEQ multiplex PCR; TCRdb stores just in-frame clones and leaves some out. The table shows 80,000 to 95,000 clones, with around 95% occurring only once. V shed 6 bases, J shed 1 base, and the junction held 6 bases outside the gene matches. The CDR3 runs to 16 residues. Germline CDR1 SEHNR, CDR2 FQNEAQ (reference sequence). The chain is built from TRBV7-9 and TRBJ1-1, with TRBD1 identical over 12 bases. Sequencing was performed on CD8+ T cells sorted from blood. The clonotype was recovered from a human donor in good health. As DNA, the CDR3 is TGTGCCAGCAGATCCGGGACAGGGGGCTCGAACACTGAAGCTTTCTTT. As protein: CASRSGTGGSNTEAFF.